This TCR beta chain appears in the sequencing data of a study of T cells after yellow fever vaccination. About the study: Preparation used SMART-Seq v4 Ultra Low Input for the low-cell-number fractions.

Each CDR3 protein is one row after TCRdb ran MiXCR on the 5' RACE reads. The data hold about 26,000 distinct CDR3 sequences, with 4.5% observed a single time. Germline loops: CDR1 SGDLS, CDR2 YYNGEE. The CDR3 totals 17 residues. V was pared by 7 bases and J by 4 bases, with 14 bases of the junction left unmatched. This chain connects TRBV9 to TRBJ2-3; 11 nucleotides align to TRBD2. This TCR was recovered from a young man who received the YFV17D yellow fever vaccine. Material: PBMCs, either bulk or a sorted T-cell subset (CD4+, CD8+, memory, or dextramer-sorted; not recorded which), obtained on the day of the yellow fever booster vaccination. Written as DNA, the CDR3 is TGTGCCAGCTCCTCCTCGGGTAGCGGGGGGGCCGCAGATACGCAGTATTTT. Residues: CASSSSGSGGAADTQYF. The complete variable domain, with remaining parts taken from reference TRBV9 and TRBJ2-3, reads DSGVTQTPKHLITATGQRVTLRCSPRSGDLSVYWYQQSLDQGLQFLIQYYNGEERAKGNILERFSAQQFPDLHSELNLSSLELGDSALYFCASSSSGSGGAADTQYFGPGTRLTVL.